This T cell receptor (beta chain) stems from a study of blood T cells in healthy people across ages. About the study: Researchers report that template switching captured about one barcoded beta molecule per two T cells.

A second PCR, run for roughly 7 to 11 cycles, used a sample-barcoded 5' primer plus a J-beta primer mix. TCRdb recomputed calls from the 5' RACE reads with MiXCR, one row per CDR3 protein. Of over 1,300,000 distinct CDR3 sequences in the sample, roughly 60% were seen once. J lost 8 bases, V lost 4 bases, and 16 bases had no gene match. The CDR3 sequence is 16 residues long. The germline V gene encodes CDR1 MNHEY and CDR2 SMNVEV (reference sequence). What was sequenced was blood. The receptor was isolated from a man younger than 35 in good health. The V and J genes are TRBV27 and TRBJ1-2, with 7 positions matching TRBD1. The CDR3 DNA is TGTGCCAGCAGTTCCATACCCCCAGGGGGGTTGGGAGGCTACACCTTC. Amino acid sequence: CASSSIPPGGLGGYTF.